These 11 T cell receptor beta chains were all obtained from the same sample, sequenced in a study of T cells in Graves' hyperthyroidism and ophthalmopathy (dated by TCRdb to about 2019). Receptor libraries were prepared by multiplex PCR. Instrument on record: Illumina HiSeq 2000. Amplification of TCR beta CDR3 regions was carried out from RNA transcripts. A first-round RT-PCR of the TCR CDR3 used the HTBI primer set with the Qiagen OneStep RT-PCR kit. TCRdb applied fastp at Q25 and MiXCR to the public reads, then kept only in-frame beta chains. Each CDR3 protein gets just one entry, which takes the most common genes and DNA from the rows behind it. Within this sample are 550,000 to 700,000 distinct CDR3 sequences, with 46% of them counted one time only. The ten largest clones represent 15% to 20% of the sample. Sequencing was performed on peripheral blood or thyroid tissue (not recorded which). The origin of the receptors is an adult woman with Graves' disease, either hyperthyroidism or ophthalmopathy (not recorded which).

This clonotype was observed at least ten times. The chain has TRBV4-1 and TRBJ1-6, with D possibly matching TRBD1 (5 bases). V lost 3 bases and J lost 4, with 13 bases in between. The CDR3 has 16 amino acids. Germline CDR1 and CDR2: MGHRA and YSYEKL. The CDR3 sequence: CASSHPGREYNSPLHF. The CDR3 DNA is TGCGCCAGCAGCCACCCGGGACGGGAGTATAATTCACCCCTCCACTTT.

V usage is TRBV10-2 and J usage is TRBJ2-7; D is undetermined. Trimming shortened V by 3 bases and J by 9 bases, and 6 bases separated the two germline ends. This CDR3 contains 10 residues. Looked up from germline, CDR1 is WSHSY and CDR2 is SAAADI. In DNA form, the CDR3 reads TGCGCCAGCAGTGACGGCTGGCAGTACTTC. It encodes CASSDGWQYF.

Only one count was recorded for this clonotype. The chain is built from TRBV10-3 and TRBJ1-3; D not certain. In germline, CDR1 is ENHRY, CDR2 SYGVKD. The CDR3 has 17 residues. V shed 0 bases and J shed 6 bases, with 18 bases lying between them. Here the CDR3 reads CAISESTRDRNENTIYF. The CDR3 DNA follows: TGTGCCATCAGTGAGTCGACCAGAGACCGTAATGAAAACACCATATATTTT.

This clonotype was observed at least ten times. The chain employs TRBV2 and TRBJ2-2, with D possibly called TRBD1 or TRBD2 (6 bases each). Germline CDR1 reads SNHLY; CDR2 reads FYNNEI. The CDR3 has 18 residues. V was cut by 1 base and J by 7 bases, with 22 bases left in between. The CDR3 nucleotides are TGTGCCAGCAGTGAAGTTTTGGGGGCGGGGAGTCTTGTCGGGGAGCTGTTTTTT. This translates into CASSEVLGAGSLVGELFF.

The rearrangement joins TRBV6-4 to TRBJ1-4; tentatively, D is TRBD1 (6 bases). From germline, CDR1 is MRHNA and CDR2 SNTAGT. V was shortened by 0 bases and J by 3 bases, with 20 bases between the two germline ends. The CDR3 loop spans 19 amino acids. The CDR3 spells CASSDSTGGRGGPNEKLFF. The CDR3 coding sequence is TGTGCCAGCAGTGACTCGACGGGGGGCCGGGGAGGGCCTAATGAAAAACTGTTTTTT.

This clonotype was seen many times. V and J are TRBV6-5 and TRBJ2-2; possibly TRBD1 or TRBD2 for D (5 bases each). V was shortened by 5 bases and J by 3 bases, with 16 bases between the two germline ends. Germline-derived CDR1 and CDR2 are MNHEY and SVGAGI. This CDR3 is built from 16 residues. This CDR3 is CASSEPPGRDTGELFF. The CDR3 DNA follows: TGTGCCAGCAGTGAACCTCCGGGGCGTGACACCGGGGAGCTGTTTTTT.

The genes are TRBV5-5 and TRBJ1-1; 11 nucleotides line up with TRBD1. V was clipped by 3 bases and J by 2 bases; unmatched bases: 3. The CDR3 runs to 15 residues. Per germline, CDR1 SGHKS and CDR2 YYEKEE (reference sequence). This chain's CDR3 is CASSWGTGGNTEAFF. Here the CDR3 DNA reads TGTGCCAGCAGCTGGGGGACAGGGGGAAACACTGAAGCTTTCTTT.

The CDR3 loop is CASSVSPTWNSNSYEQYF. The CDR3 DNA reads as TGTGCCAGCAGCGTTAGCCCAACCTGGAACTCCAACTCCTACGAGCAGTACTTC. The chain links TRBV7-2 to TRBJ2-7; D unclear. From germline, CDR1 is SGHTA and CDR2 FQGNSA. The CDR3 has 18 amino acids. V lost 5 bases, J lost 0 bases, and 23 bases lay in between.

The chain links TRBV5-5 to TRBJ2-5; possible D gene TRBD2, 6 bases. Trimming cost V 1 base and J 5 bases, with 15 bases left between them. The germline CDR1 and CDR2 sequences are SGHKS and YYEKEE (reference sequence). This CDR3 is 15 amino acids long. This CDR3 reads CASSLLGGVEETQYF. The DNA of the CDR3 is TGTGCCAGCAGCTTGTTAGGCGGGGTGGAGGAGACCCAGTACTTC.

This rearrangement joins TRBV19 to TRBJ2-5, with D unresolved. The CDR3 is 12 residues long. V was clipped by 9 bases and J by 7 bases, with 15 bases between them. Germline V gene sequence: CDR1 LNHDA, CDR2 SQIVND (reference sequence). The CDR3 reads CASSQDDGTQYF. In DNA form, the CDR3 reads TGTGCCAGCAGCCAAGACGACGGGACCCAGTACTTC.

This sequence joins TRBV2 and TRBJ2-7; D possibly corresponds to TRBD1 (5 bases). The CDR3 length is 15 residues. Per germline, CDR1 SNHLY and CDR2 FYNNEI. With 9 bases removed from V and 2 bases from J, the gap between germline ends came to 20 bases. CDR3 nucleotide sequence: TGTGCCAGTGGTGAAGGGGTAGGTGGGGCCTACGAGCAGTACTTC. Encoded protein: CASGEGVGGAYEQYF.